These 5 T cell receptor beta chains were all obtained from the same sample, sequenced in a study of beta chain features in type 1 diabetes. Investigators reverse transcribed all isolated RNA, so they sequenced expressed TCRB transcripts. Data came from immunoSEQ multiplex PCR; TCRdb stores just in-frame clones and leaves some out. The data hold under 900,000 clones, with under 20% observed a single time. The sample consisted of naive CD4+ T cells from blood. These receptors all stem from a woman aged 18-29 years in good health.

The DNA of the CDR3 is TGCGCCAGCAGCGACCCGCGGGAGAGCGTTCGACAAGAGACCCAGTACTTC. It is translated as CASSDPRESVRQETQYF. The chain couples TRBV5-1 to TRBJ2-5; 7 bases match TRBD2. The germline gives CDR1 SGHRS, CDR2 YFSETQ. This CDR3 has 17 amino acids. V was clipped by 4 bases and J by 2 bases; unmatched bases: 14.

The J gene is TRBJ1-1, the V gene TRBV4-2, with 7 bases identical to TRBD1. After removal of 4 bases from V and 0 bases from J, the junction contained 5 bases not matched to a gene. The germline gives CDR1 LGHNA, CDR2 YNFKEQ. This CDR3 is 15 amino acids long. The CDR3 nucleotides read TGTGCCAGCAGCCGAGCTGGACAGGTGAACACTGAAGCTTTCTTT. Translated: CASSRAGQVNTEAFF.

This clone has more than one count but fewer than ten. The chain recombines TRBV11-2 with TRBJ2-5, with D perhaps matching TRBD2 (6 bases). The CDR3 covers 14 residues. Germline V gene data show CDR1 as SGHAT and CDR2 as FQNNGV. Trimming removed 5 bases from V and 5 bases from J, with 15 bases in between. The CDR3 sequence: CASSQMRGWETQYF. In nucleotides, the CDR3 is TGTGCCAGCAGCCAAATGCGGGGTTGGGAGACCCAGTACTTC.

This clone has only a few counts. V gene TRBV29-1 combines with J gene TRBJ2-3; D possibly matches TRBD1 or TRBD2 (5 bases each). The CDR3 has 13 amino acids. Per germline, CDR1 SQVTM and CDR2 ANQGSEA. The CDR3 sequence is CTGSSISADTQYF. The DNA for the CDR3 is TGCACAGGGAGTTCCATCTCGGCAGATACGCAGTATTTT.

This clone was seen more than once but under ten times. In nucleotides, the CDR3 is TGTGCCACCTCGAAGTGGACTAGCGGGATAGGGGATACGCAGTATTTT. Amino acids: CATSKWTSGIGDTQYF. This chain joins TRBV6-6 and TRBJ2-3; 12 bases are a match to TRBD2. The CDR3 length is 16 residues. The germline V gene encodes CDR1 MNHNY and CDR2 SVGAGI (reference sequence). Losses at the gene ends were 10 bases for V and 6 bases for J; bases not matched to a gene: 14.